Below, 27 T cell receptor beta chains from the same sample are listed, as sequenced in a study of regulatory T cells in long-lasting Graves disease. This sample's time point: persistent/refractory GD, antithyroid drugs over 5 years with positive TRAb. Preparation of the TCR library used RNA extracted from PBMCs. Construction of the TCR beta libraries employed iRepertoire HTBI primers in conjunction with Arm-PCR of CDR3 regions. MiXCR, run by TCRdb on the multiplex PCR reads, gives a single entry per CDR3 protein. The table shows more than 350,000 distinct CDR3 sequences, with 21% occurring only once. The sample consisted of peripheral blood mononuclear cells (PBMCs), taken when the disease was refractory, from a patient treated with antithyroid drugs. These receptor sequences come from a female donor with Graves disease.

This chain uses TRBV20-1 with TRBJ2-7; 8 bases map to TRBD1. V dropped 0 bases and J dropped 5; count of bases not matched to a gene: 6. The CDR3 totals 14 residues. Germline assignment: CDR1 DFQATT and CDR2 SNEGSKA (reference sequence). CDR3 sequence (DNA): TGCAGTGCTAGAGATGCCAGGGGGCGAAACGAGCAGTACTTC. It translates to CSARDARGRNEQYF.

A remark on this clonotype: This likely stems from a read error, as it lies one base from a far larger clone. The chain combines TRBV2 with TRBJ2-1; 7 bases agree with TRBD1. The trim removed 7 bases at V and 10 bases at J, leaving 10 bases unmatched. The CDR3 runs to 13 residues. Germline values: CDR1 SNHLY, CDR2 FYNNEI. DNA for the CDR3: TGTGCCAGCAAAGGGGGCTTGACTTACGAGCAGTTCTTC. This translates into CASKGGLTYEQFF.

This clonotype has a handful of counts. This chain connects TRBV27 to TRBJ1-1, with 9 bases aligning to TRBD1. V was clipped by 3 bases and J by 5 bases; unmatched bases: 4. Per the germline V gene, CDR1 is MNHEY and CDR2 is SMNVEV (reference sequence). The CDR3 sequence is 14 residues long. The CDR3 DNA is TGTGCCAGCAGTTTCACAGGGGGCCGTACTGAAGCTTTCTTT. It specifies CASSFTGGRTEAFF.

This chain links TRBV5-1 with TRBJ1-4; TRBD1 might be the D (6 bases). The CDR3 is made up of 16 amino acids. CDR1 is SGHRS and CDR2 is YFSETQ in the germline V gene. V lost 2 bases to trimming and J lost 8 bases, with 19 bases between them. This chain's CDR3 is CASSFGDLRQAEKLFF. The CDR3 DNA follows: TGCGCCAGCAGCTTTGGGGACTTACGACAGGCGGAAAAACTGTTTTTT.

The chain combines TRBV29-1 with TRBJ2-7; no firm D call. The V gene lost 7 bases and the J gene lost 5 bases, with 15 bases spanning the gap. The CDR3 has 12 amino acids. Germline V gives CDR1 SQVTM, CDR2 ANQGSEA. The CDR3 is CSAGHTKDEQYF. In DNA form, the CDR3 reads TGCAGCGCGGGCCACACTAAAGACGAGCAGTACTTC.

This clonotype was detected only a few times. CDR3 in amino acids: CASSLTSGRLVDRETQYF. CDR3 DNA sequence: TGTGCCAGCAGCTTGACTAGCGGGAGGTTGGTCGATAGAGAGACCCAGTACTTC. V and J are TRBV5-6 and TRBJ2-5, with 12 bases matching TRBD2. V trimming: 1 base; J trimming: 4 bases; junction bases outside the gene matches: 11. Germline CDR1 reads SGHDT; CDR2 reads YYEEEE. This CDR3 has 18 amino acids.

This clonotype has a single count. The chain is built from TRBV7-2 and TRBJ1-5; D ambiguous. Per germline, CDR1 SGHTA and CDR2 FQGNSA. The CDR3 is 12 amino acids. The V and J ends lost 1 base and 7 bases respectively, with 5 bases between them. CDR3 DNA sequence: TGTGCCAGCAGCTTAGAATACCAGCCCCAGCATTTT. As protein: CASSLEYQPQHF.

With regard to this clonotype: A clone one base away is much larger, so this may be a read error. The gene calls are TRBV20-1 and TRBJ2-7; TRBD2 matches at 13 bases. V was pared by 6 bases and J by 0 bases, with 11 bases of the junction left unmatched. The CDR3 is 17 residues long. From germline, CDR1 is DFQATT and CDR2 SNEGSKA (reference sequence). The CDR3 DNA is TGCAGTGCGGAAACGACTAGCGGGAGGTCATGCTCCTACGAGCAGTACTTC. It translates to CSAETTSGRSCSYEQYF.

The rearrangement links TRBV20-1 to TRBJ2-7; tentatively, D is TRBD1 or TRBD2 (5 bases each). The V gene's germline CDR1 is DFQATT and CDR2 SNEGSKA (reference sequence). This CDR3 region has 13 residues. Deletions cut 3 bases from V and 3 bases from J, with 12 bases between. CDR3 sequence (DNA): TGCAGTGCTAGGGGGACGGCGAACTACGAGCAGTACTTC. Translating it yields CSARGTANYEQYF.

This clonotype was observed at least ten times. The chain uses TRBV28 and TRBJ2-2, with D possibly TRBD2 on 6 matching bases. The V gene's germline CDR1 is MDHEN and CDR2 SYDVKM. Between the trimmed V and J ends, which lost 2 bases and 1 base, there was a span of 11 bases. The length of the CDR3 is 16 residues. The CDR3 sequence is CASSLAGPQNTGELFF. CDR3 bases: TGTGCCAGCAGTTTAGCGGGACCGCAGAACACCGGGGAGCTGTTTTTT.

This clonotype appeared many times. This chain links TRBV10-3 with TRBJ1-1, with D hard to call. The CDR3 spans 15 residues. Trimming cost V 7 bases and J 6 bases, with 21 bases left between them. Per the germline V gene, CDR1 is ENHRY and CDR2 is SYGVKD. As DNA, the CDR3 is TGTGCCATCATGTCCGAGGCCCTTGGAATCCCTGAAGCTTTCTTT. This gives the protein CAIMSEALGIPEAFF.

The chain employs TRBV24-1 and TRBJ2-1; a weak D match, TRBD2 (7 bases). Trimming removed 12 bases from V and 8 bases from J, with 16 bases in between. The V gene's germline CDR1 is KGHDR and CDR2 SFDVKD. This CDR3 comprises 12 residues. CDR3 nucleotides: TGTGCCTCGGACAGCGGGGAGGATGAGCAGTTCTTC. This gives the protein CASDSGEDEQFF.

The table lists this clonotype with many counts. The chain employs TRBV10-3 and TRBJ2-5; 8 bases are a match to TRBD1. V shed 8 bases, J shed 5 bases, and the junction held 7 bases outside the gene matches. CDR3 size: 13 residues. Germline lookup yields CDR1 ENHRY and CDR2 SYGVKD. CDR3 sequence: CAIGAGGRETQYF. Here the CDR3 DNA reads TGTGCCATCGGGGCAGGGGGCAGGGAGACCCAGTACTTC.

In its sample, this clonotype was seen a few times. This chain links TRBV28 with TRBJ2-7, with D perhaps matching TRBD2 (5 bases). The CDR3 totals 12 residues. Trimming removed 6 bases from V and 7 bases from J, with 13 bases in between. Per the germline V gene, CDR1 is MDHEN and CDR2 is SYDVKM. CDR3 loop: CASSPLGSEQYF. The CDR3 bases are TGTGCCAGCAGCCCACTAGGTTCGGAGCAGTACTTC.

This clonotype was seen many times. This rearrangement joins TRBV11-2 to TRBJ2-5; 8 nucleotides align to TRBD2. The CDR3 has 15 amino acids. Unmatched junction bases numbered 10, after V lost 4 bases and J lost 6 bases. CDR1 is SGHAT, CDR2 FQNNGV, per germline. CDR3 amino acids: CASSSPSGRIKTQYF. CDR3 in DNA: TGTGCCAGCAGCTCCCCGAGCGGGAGAATAAAGACCCAGTACTTC.

DNA for the CDR3: TGCGCCAGCAGCCAAATCTTGAACACCGGGGAGCTGTTTTTT. This gives the protein CASSQILNTGELFF. The chain combines TRBV4-1 with TRBJ2-2; D not resolved. The germline V gene encodes CDR1 MGHRA and CDR2 YSYEKL. Trimming cost V 2 bases and J 1 base, with 5 bases left between them. This CDR3 has 14 amino acids.

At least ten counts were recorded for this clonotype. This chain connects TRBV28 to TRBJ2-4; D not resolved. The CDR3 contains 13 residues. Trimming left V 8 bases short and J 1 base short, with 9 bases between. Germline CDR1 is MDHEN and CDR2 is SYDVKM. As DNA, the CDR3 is TGTGCCAGCCTGGATCTCGCCAAAAACATTCAGTACTTC. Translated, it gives CASLDLAKNIQYF.

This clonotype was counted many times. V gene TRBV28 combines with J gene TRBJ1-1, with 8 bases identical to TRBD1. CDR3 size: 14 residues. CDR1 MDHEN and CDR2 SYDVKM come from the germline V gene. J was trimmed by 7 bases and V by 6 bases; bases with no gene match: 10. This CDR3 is CASRSTTGDIEAFF. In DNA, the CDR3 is TGTGCCAGCAGATCTACGACAGGGGATATTGAAGCTTTCTTT. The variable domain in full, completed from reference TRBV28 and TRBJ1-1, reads DVKVTQSSRYLVKRTGEKVFLECVQDMDHENMFWYRQDPGLGLRLIYFSYDVKMKEKGDIPEGYSVSREKKERFSLILESASTNQTSMYLCASRSTTGDIEAFFGQGTRLTVV.

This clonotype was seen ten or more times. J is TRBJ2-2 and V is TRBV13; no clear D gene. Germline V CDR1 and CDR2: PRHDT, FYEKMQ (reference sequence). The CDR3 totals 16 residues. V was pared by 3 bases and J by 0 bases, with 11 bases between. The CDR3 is CASSLVPGSNTGELFF. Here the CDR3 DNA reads TGTGCCAGCAGCTTGGTCCCAGGTTCGAACACCGGGGAGCTGTTTTTT.

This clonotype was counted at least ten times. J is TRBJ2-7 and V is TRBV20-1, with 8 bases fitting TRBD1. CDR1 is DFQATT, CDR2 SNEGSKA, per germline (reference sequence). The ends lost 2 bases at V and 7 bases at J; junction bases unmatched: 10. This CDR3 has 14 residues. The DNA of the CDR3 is TGCAGTGCTAGACAAACGACAGGGGTCTGGGAGCAGTACTTC. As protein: CSARQTTGVWEQYF.

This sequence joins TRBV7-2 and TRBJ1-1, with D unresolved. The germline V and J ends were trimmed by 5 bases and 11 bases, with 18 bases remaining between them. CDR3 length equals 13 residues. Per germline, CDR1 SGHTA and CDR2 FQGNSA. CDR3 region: CASSPPAQSGAFF. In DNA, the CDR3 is TGTGCCAGCAGCCCCCCTGCGCAGTCGGGGGCTTTCTTT.

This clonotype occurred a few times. The CDR3 here is CASGQGGLAGETQYF. The CDR3 region has the DNA TGTGCCAGCGGGCAGGGGGGACTAGCGGGTGAGACCCAGTACTTC. This sequence joins TRBV28 and TRBJ2-5, with 12 bases that match TRBD2. Losses at the gene ends were 8 bases for V and 5 bases for J; bases not matched to a gene: 9. The germline gives CDR1 MDHEN, CDR2 SYDVKM. The CDR3 consists of 15 residues.

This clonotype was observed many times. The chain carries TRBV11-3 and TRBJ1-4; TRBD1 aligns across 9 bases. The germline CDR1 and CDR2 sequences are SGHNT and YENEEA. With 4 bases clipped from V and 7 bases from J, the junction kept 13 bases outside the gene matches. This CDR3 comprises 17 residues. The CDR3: CASSSPPTGTGSEKLFF. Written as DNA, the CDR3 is TGTGCCAGCAGCTCTCCCCCTACCGGGACAGGGAGTGAAAAACTGTTTTTT. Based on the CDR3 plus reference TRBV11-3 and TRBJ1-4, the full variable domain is EAGVVQSPRYKIIEKKQPVAFWCNPISGHNTLYWYLQNLGQGPELLIRYENEEAVDDSQLPKDRFSAERLKGVDSTLKIQPAELGDSAVYLCASSSPPTGTGSEKLFFGSGTQLSVL.

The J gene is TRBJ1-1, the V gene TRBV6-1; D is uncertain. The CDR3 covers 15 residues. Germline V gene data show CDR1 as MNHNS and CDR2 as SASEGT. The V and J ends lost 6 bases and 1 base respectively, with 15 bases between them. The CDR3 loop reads CASRPFGVENTEAFF. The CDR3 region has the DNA TGTGCCAGCAGGCCGTTTGGGGTAGAGAACACTGAAGCTTTCTTT.

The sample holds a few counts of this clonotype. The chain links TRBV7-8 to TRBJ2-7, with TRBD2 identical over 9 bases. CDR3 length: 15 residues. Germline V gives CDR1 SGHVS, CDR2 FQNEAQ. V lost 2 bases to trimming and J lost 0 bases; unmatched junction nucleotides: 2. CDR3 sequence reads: CASSLQTSGSYEQYF. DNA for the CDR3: TGTGCCAGCAGCTTACAGACTAGCGGCTCCTACGAGCAGTACTTC.

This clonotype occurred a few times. CDR3 in DNA: TGTGCCACCAGCGCTTTCCGACAGGCGGGTTCAAACACCGGGGAGCTGTTTTTT. Its protein product is CATSAFRQAGSNTGELFF. The V and J genes are TRBV15 and TRBJ2-2, with D possibly being TRBD1 (6 bases). The CDR3 has 18 amino acids. The germline V and J ends were trimmed by 5 bases and 2 bases, with 21 bases remaining between them. Germline CDR1 reads LNHNV; CDR2 reads YYDKDF (reference sequence).

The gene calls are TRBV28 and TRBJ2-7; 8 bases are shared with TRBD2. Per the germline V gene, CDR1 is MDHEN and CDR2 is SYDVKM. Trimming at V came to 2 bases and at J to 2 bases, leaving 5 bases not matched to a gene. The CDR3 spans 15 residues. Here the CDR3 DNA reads TGTGCCAGCAGTTTACTAGCGGGTCCCGCCTACGAGCAGTACTTC. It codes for CASSLLAGPAYEQYF.